This TCR beta chain was recovered during a study of T cells in narcolepsy. Study information: Healthy controls were enrolled alongside patients with narcolepsy type 1 or type 2.

Looked up from germline, CDR1 is SGHKS and CDR2 is YYEKEE (reference sequence). Germline trimming cut 0 bases from V and 9 bases from J; bases unmatched to any gene: 14. CDR3 length: 19 residues. TCRdb's table, derived via immunoSEQ multiplex PCR, lists solely in-frame clones and lacks some. The sample shows 25,000 to 35,000 clones, around 79% of them seen only once. On this clone: Its antigen is unknown.

Study-level results: HCRT-specific and TRIB2-specific autoreactive clonotypes appeared among same-patient CSF and blood CD4+ clonotypes. Autoreactive clone sequences were missing from some blood memory CD4+ repertoires. Blood of same and different patients, but not healthy controls, reportedly held recurring autoreactive clonotypes.

Source material: CD45RA- memory CD4+ T cells from PBMCs. This clonotype was obtained from a human donor with narcolepsy. The chain joins TRBV5-5 to TRBJ2-1, with 14 bases aligning to TRBD2. Written as DNA, the CDR3 is TGTGCCAGCAGCTTGGCCCTTCGTGTCGGGACTAGCGGGAGAAGTGAGCAGTTCTTC. Translated, it gives CASSLALRVGTSGRSEQFF.